This TCR beta chain derives from a study of T-cell reconstitution after alpha-beta-depleted transplantation in children. Findings of the study overall: About two months after transplant, alpha-beta T cells reportedly came from several hundred expanded graft clones. After transplant, high TCRbeta diversity at day 60 in some patients arose from surviving recipient T cells and thymic progenitors.

The length of the CDR3 is 19 residues. With 4 bases clipped from V and 2 bases from J, the junction kept 13 bases outside the gene matches. Germline lookup yields CDR1 LGHNA and CDR2 YNFKEQ. Using unique molecular identifiers, the investigators prepared the TCRbeta library. TCRdb itself ran the PCR reads through MiXCR, one entry per CDR3 protein. The profile shows 450,000 to 550,000 distinct CDR3 sequences, approximately 10% of them singletons. As regards this clonotype: Its specificity is not known.

V usage is TRBV4-2 and J usage is TRBJ2-7, with 14 bases lining up with TRBD2. Sample: PBMCs, mostly from graft donor cells, taken 180 days after TCRalphabeta/CD19-depleted stem cell transplant. The TCR originated in a female patient aged 2-15 years who had a stem cell transplant for aplastic anemia, so the T cells may come from the graft donor. In DNA form, the CDR3 reads TGTGCCAGCAGCCCAAAGACTAGCGGGAGGGCCTGGACCGCCTACGAGCAGTACTTC. Amino acids: CASSPKTSGRAWTAYEQYF.